This TCR beta chain was identified in a study of blood T cell repertoires in COVID-19. Across the study: The United States, Italy and Spain supplied acute and convalescent COVID-19 samples. Nucleic acid was either cDNA or gDNA, and it came from T cells, B-cell-depleted T cells, or PBMCs.

Generated by immunoSEQ multiplex PCR, the TCRdb table keeps only in-frame clones and is missing some. The sample comprises roughly 350,000 clones, 70% to 90% of which are singletons, and about 10% rests with the top ten. Looked up from germline, CDR1 is ENHRY and CDR2 is SYGVKD. V was trimmed by 6 bases and J by 7 bases, leaving 15 bases between them. The CDR3 sequence is 13 residues long. The V and J genes are TRBV10-3 and TRBJ1-2; D is perhaps TRBD1 (6 bases). Material: peripheral blood. The receptor was isolated from a woman in her 30s with COVID-19, enrolled during active disease. The CDR3 sequence: CAISLGQKRGYTF. CDR3 DNA sequence: TGTGCCATCAGCTTAGGACAGAAGCGTGGCTACACCTTC.